This T cell receptor (beta chain) was sequenced during a study of cytomegalovirus exposure and HLA in healthy donors. Study-wide background: The use of the same platform for the 95 to 150 validation repertoires and the roughly 630 first-cohort repertoires was reported by a later analysis. Broader study findings: It was 160 or so TCR beta chains that were listed as cytomegalovirus-associated. The classifier, whose performance was assessed in both the original and validation cohorts, reportedly diagnosed cytomegalovirus status with high specificity and sensitivity.

Donors came from a validation cohort of about 120 subjects, distinct from the first 666-subject cohort. For this clone: Its target is not known.

Per the germline V gene, CDR1 is SGDLS and CDR2 is YYNGEE. This CDR3 comprises 14 residues. The ends were cut back, 0 bases at V and 10 bases at J, with 14 bases in the middle. Only in-frame clones appear in the TCRdb table, and some are missing; sequencing was by immunoSEQ multiplex PCR. The sample contains about 130,000 clones, about 88% of which appear only once. The sample taken for sequencing was PBMCs. This clonotype originated in a young woman in good health and CMV-seropositive. V is TRBV9 and J is TRBJ2-1; D is unclear. The CDR3 bases are TGTGCCAGCAGCGTAGCTACGGCAGGCGTGGAGCAGTTCTTC. Translation: CASSVATAGVEQFF.